These 25 T cell receptor beta chains originate from one sample sequenced in a study of blood T cell repertoires in COVID-19. Some clones are missing from TCRdb's copy, which holds only in-frame ones; the method was immunoSEQ multiplex PCR. The data hold about 380,000 clones, with less than 85% observed a single time. The material sequenced was peripheral blood. The receptor set was obtained from a woman between 18 and 29 years old with acute or convalescent COVID-19.

This chain connects TRBV29-1 to TRBJ1-3; D remains unclear. The germline V gene has CDR1 SQVTM and CDR2 ANQGSEA. Trimming removed 3 bases from V and 1 base from J, with 7 bases in between. The CDR3 totals 13 residues. The CDR3 loop reads CSVDDGSGNTIYF. The CDR3 region has the DNA TGCAGCGTTGATGACGGGTCTGGAAACACCATATATTTT.

The chain uses TRBV12-5 and TRBJ2-1, with 12 bases identical to TRBD2. With V trimmed by 5 bases and J by 7 bases, 18 bases remained unmatched. From germline, CDR1 is LGHNT and CDR2 FRNRAP. CDR3 length equals 19 residues. This chain's CDR3 is CASGPRVSSGGARGNEQFF. CDR3 nucleotide sequence: TGTGCTAGTGGTCCCCGGGTATCTAGCGGGGGGGCCAGGGGGAATGAGCAGTTCTTC. The full variable domain, in which reference TRBV12-5 and TRBJ2-1 provide the parts outside the CDR3, is DARVTQTPRHKVTEMGQEVTMRCQPILGHNTVFWYRQTMMQGLELLAYFRNRAPLDDSGMPKDRFSAEMPDATLATLKIQPSEPRDSAVYFCASGPRVSSGGARGNEQFFGPGTRLTVL.

Concerning this clone itself: This sample includes further DNA sequences coding for the same CDR3. The gene calls are TRBV11-2 and TRBJ2-7, with 8 bases aligning to TRBD1. Germline CDR1 is SGHAT and CDR2 is FQNNGV. V dropped 1 base and J dropped 1; count of bases not matched to a gene: 0. This CDR3 region has 14 residues. CDR3 amino acids: CASSLGTGSYEQYF. The CDR3 DNA reads as TGTGCCAGCAGCTTAGGGACAGGGTCCTACGAGCAGTACTTC.

This clone turned up a few times. The chain has TRBV14 and TRBJ1-1; no firm D call. CDR3 size: 15 residues. V was clipped by 4 bases and J by 4 bases, with 16 bases between them. Germline CDR1 is SGHDN and CDR2 is FVKESK. CDR3 sequence reads: CASSPWGGKGTEAFF. CDR3 DNA sequence: TGTGCCAGCAGCCCCTGGGGAGGGAAGGGCACTGAAGCTTTCTTT.

The chain employs TRBV9 and TRBJ2-1; 15 nucleotides line up with TRBD2. Germline V lookup: CDR1 SGDLS, CDR2 YYNGEE. Germline trimming cut 6 bases from V and 0 bases from J; bases unmatched to any gene: 4. CDR3 length: 17 residues. As DNA, the CDR3 is TGTGCCAGCATGAGGACTAGCGGGGGGGCCTCCTACAATGAGCAGTTCTTC. This gives the protein CASMRTSGGASYNEQFF. Combining the CDR3 with reference TRBV9 and TRBJ2-1 gives the whole variable domain DSGVTQTPKHLITATGQRVTLRCSPRSGDLSVYWYQQSLDQGLQFLIQYYNGEERAKGNILERFSAQQFPDLHSELNLSSLELGDSALYFCASMRTSGGASYNEQFFGPGTRLTVL.

The rearrangement joins TRBV6-2 or TRBV6-3 to TRBJ1-2; the match to TRBD1 covers 7 bases. Trimming at V came to 2 bases and at J to 7 bases, leaving 4 bases not matched to a gene. The CDR3 totals 13 residues. Looked up from germline, CDR1 is MNHEY and CDR2 is SVGEGT. The CDR3 reads CASSYGTESGYTF. The CDR3 nucleotides are TGTGCCAGCAGTTACGGGACAGAGAGTGGCTACACCTTC.

This sequence joins TRBV2 and TRBJ1-5; 8 bases are a match to TRBD1. With V trimmed by 2 bases and J by 2 bases, 8 bases remained unmatched. Germline-derived CDR1 and CDR2 are SNHLY and FYNNEI. This CDR3 spans 17 amino acids. Here the CDR3 DNA reads TGTGCCAGCAGTGAATCAAACAGGGGGAGAGGCAATCAGCCCCAGCATTTT. As protein: CASSESNRGRGNQPQHF. Full variable domain (outside the CDR3, taken from reference TRBV2 and TRBJ1-5): EPEVTQTPSHQVTQMGQEVILRCVPISNHLYFYWYRQILGQKVEFLVSFYNNEISEKSEIFDDQFSVERPDGSNFTLKIRSTKLEDSAMYFCASSESNRGRGNQPQHFGDGTRLSIL.

This rearrangement joins TRBV4-1 to TRBJ1-6, with D tentatively TRBD1 (6 bases). The CDR3 runs 15 residues. V lost 4 bases, J lost 13 bases, and 20 bases lay in between. The germline CDR1 and CDR2 sequences are MGHRA and YSYEKL. CDR3 DNA: TGCGCCAGCAGCCCCCAGGACAGAATTGAAAAGCCCCTCCACTTT. Protein sequence: CASSPQDRIEKPLHF.

The rearrangement links TRBV6-5 to TRBJ1-3; D is undetermined. The V end lost 4 bases, the J end lost 0 bases, and 13 bases lay between the germline ends. In germline, CDR1 is MNHEY, CDR2 SVGAGI. This CDR3 is built from 16 residues. The CDR3 is CASSLLQPSSGNTIYF. CDR3 nucleotide sequence: TGTGCCAGCAGTTTGTTACAACCGTCCTCTGGAAACACCATATATTTT.

This sequence joins TRBV25-1 and TRBJ2-1; a weak D match, TRBD2 (6 bases). Germline values: CDR1 MGHDK, CDR2 SYGVNS. The CDR3 contains 15 residues. V was pared by 2 bases and J by 7 bases, with 15 bases between. CDR3 bases: TGTGCCAGCAGTGAAGGGGGGAGAGTGGGGAATGAGCAGTTCTTC. Translating gives CASSEGGRVGNEQFF.

This clone appeared once. This rearrangement joins TRBV19 to TRBJ2-7; TRBD1 agrees at 11 bases. The trim removed 5 bases at V and 3 bases at J, leaving 6 bases unmatched. The germline V gene encodes CDR1 LNHDA and CDR2 SQIVND (reference sequence). The CDR3 is made up of 15 amino acids. The CDR3 loop reads CASSAGQGGFYEQYF. Written as DNA, the CDR3 is TGTGCCAGTAGTGCGGGACAGGGGGGCTTCTACGAGCAGTACTTC. The full variable domain, its missing parts supplied by reference TRBV19 and TRBJ2-7, is DGGITQSPKYLFRKEGQNVTLSCEQNLNHDAMYWYRQDPGQGLRLIYYSQIVNDFQKGDIAEGYSVSREKKESFPLTVTSAQKNPTAFYLCASSAGQGGFYEQYFGPGTRLTVT.

This clone was seen once. The chain carries TRBV6-5 and TRBJ1-5, with 7 bases fitting TRBD1. Germline CDR1 reads MNHEY; CDR2 reads SVGAGI. The junction had 9 bases not matched to a gene; V was cut back by 8 bases and J by 8 bases. This CDR3 is 13 amino acids long. For the CDR3, the DNA is TGTGCCAGCGGACTGACAGGGAGTAAGCCCCAGCATTTT. Translation gives CASGLTGSKPQHF.

The rearrangement links TRBV7-9 to TRBJ2-1; 13 bases line up with TRBD2. Germline V gene lookup returns CDR1 SEHNR and CDR2 FQNEAQ (reference sequence). This CDR3 comprises 15 residues. Trimming cost V 5 bases and J 10 bases; bases outside gene matches: 8. Here the CDR3 reads CASSPTSGGAKEQFF. The CDR3 DNA is TGTGCCAGCAGCCCAACTAGCGGGGGGGCGAAAGAGCAGTTCTTC.

CDR3 amino acids: CASSSRSGQGYETQYF. The CDR3 nucleotides are TGTGCCAGCTCATCGAGGTCGGGACAGGGGTACGAGACCCAGTACTTC. The chain combines TRBV18 with TRBJ2-5; 10 nucleotides match TRBD1. CDR1 KGHSH and CDR2 LQKENI come from the germline V gene. The CDR3 runs to 16 residues. V trimming: 5 bases; J trimming: 5 bases; junction bases outside the gene matches: 11.

The gene calls are TRBV13 and TRBJ1-3; D ambiguous. Trimming cost V 2 bases and J 0 bases, with 8 bases left between them. The CDR3 length is 15 residues. Germline CDR1 and CDR2: PRHDT and FYEKMQ (reference sequence). CDR3 sequence: CASSLLPNSGNTIYF. In DNA, the CDR3 is TGTGCCAGCAGCTTACTTCCTAACTCTGGAAACACCATATATTTT.

The rearrangement joins TRBV19 to TRBJ1-2; D not certain. The V end lost 6 bases, the J end lost 8 bases, and 16 bases lay between the germline ends. The V gene's germline CDR1 is LNHDA and CDR2 SQIVND (reference sequence). There are 13 residues in the CDR3. The CDR3 protein is CASRMEWFEGYTF. The CDR3 DNA follows: TGTGCCAGTAGAATGGAGTGGTTCGAGGGCTACACCTTC.

The CDR3: CASSYFSTGEGEKLFF. The CDR3 DNA reads as TGTGCCAGCAGTTACTTTTCCACCGGGGAGGGTGAAAAACTGTTTTTT. The V and J genes are TRBV6-5 and TRBJ1-4, with D unresolved. Germline CDR1 MNHEY, CDR2 SVGAGI. Trimming shortened V by 1 base and J by 7 bases, and 16 bases separated the two germline ends. CDR3 length: 16 residues.

This chain connects TRBV21-1 to TRBJ1-2; the table's D call of TRBD1 was not tested on the DNA. TRBV21-1 is recorded as a pseudogene. The CDR3 sequence is 15 residues long. The CDR3 DNA follows: TGTGCCAGGACTCGAACCGACAGGGAATGCTATGGCTACACCTTC. Translating gives CARTRTDRECYGYTF.

The chain carries TRBV7-9 and TRBJ2-1; the D gene is possibly TRBD1 (5 bases). The CDR3 covers 16 residues. V lost 5 bases and J lost 6, with 20 bases in between. The germline V gene has CDR1 SEHNR and CDR2 FQNEAQ (reference sequence). The CDR3: CASSPTAARRANEQFF. The CDR3 DNA is TGTGCCAGCAGCCCCACTGCAGCGCGCAGGGCCAATGAGCAGTTCTTC.

The chain has TRBV9 and TRBJ2-2; 13 nucleotides align to TRBD2. V lost 8 bases to trimming and J lost 2 bases; unmatched junction nucleotides: 3. This CDR3 has 15 residues. The germline CDR1 and CDR2 sequences are SGDLS and YYNGEE. CDR3 in amino acids: CASRTSGSNTGELFF. The CDR3 nucleotides read TGTGCCAGTAGGACTAGCGGGAGCAACACCGGGGAGCTGTTTTTT.

Comments on this clone: Other nucleotide sequences from this sample produce the same CDR3. CDR3 amino acids: CSALDSYGYTF. The DNA of the CDR3 is TGCAGCGCTTTGGACAGCTATGGCTACACCTTC. The J gene is TRBJ1-2, the V gene TRBV29-1; maybe TRBD1 (6 bases). CDR1 and CDR2 from the germline V gene are SQVTM and ANQGSEA. V was clipped by 7 bases and J by 4 bases, with 10 bases between them. CDR3 size: 11 residues.

This clone came up once. V gene TRBV6-5 combines with J gene TRBJ2-7; the match to TRBD1 covers 7 bases. The CDR3 has 15 residues. V gave up 7 bases and J gave up 0 bases; unmatched junction bases: 9. The germline gives CDR1 MNHEY, CDR2 SVGAGI. CDR3 in DNA: TGTGCCAGCAACCAAGGGGGCTTCAGCTCCTACGAGCAGTACTTC. Residues: CASNQGGFSSYEQYF.

The table lists this clone with many counts. The rearrangement joins TRBV4-1 to TRBJ2-7, with 9 bases identical to TRBD1. J lost 5 bases, V lost 5 bases, and 4 bases had no gene match. Germline V gene data show CDR1 as MGHRA and CDR2 as YSYEKL. CDR3 size: 13 residues. CDR3 nucleotide sequence: TGCGCCAGCAGCTCAAGGACAGGGGACGAGCAGTACTTC. This codes for CASSSRTGDEQYF.

The chain couples TRBV2 to TRBJ1-3; 7 bases line up with TRBD1. This CDR3 contains 17 residues. Per the germline V gene, CDR1 is SNHLY and CDR2 is FYNNEI. Trimming cost V 3 bases and J 2 bases; bases outside gene matches: 10. In DNA form, the CDR3 reads TGTGCCAGCAGTGAGCACCAGATCAGGGGGACTGGAAACACCATATATTTT. This sequence encodes CASSEHQIRGTGNTIYF.

The chain is built from TRBV7-6 and TRBJ1-4; 7 bases align to TRBD1. Germline V gene sequence: CDR1 SGHVS, CDR2 FNYEAQ. Trimming removed 2 bases from V and 7 bases from J; junction bases left unmatched: 7. The CDR3 is 15 residues long. The CDR3 region has the DNA TGTGCCAGCAGCTTAAGACAGGGTGCGGGTGAAAAACTGTTTTTT. It yields the protein CASSLRQGAGEKLFF.